This T cell receptor (beta chain) appears in the sequencing data of a study of shared clonotypes between healthy human individuals. Genomic DNA belonging to each subset was distributed in equal measure over several immunoSEQ plates. This table comes from immunoSEQ multiplex PCR, and its TCRdb copy is limited to in-frame clones, with some not included. This table has about 110,000 clones, 55% to 70% appearing once. Study-level points and caveats: Sharing across four donors was seen in approximately 5.2% of naive CD4 clonotypes. Shared clonotypes across all four donors exceeded non-shared ones in generation probability.

CCR7-negative CD45RA+ TemRA cells were combined with CD45RO+ cells to form CD8 memory. The count of this clone is one. The antigen is not known. Germline CDR1 is MNHNY and CDR2 is SVGAGI (reference sequence). The CDR3 runs to 14 residues. Between the trimmed V and J ends, which lost 10 bases and 3 bases, there was a span of 18 bases. The chain links TRBV6-6 to TRBJ1-1; D may be TRBD1 (6 bases). This clonotype was obtained from a woman aged 30 to 39 in good health. The material sequenced was memory CD8+ T cells sorted from blood. Specified subset: CD45RO+ cells pooled with CCR7-negative TemRA cells. In DNA, the CDR3 is TGTGCCACTACTAGGGTGGCAGGGGACACTGAAGCTTTCTTT. Translated, it gives CATTRVAGDTEAFF.